These 10 T cell receptor beta chains were sequenced from one sample in a study of OX40 agonist ivuxolimab in advanced cancers. Clones were sequenced by immunoSEQ multiplex PCR, and TCRdb holds only the in-frame ones, with some missing. In the table there are tens of thousands of clones, roughly 73% of which are singletons. Sample: CD4+ or CD8+ T cells sorted from blood, taken in a trial of the OX40 agonist ivuxolimab. Receptor source: an adult with an advanced solid tumor such as melanoma, head and neck, liver or kidney cancer.

The chain couples TRBV6-5 to TRBJ2-3; unclear D gene. CDR3 length: 15 residues. Per the germline V gene, CDR1 is MNHEY and CDR2 is SVGAGI. V was cut by 3 bases and J by 5 bases, with 15 bases left in between. The CDR3 sequence is CASSYVGVRGDTQYF. The CDR3 DNA follows: TGTGCCAGCAGTTATGTTGGGGTCCGCGGAGATACGCAGTATTTT.

To note about this clone: This may be a read error: a much more frequent sequence differs by one nucleotide. Other DNA sequences from this sample encode an identical CDR3 as well. The chain combines TRBV11-2 with TRBJ2-1, with D perhaps matching TRBD1 or TRBD2 (7 bases each). CDR1 is SGHAT, CDR2 FQNNGV, per germline. There are 18 residues in the CDR3. The ends were cut back, 2 bases at V and 5 bases at J, with 22 bases in the middle. CDR3 bases: TGTGCCAGCAGCTTAAAGGAATGGGGGCGGGGGACAGACAATGAGCAGTTCTTC. Translation gives CASSLKEWGRGTDNEQFF.

This clone occurred many times. This chain connects TRBV5-6 to TRBJ2-7; TRBD1 agrees at 7 bases. V shed 0 bases and J 4 bases; nucleotides not matched to a gene: 7. The germline gives CDR1 SGHDT, CDR2 YYEEEE. CDR3 length: 15 amino acids. In DNA, the CDR3 is TGTGCCAGCAGCTTGGCCGGGACAGTGACTTACGAGCAGTACTTC. Translating gives CASSLAGTVTYEQYF.

There are a few counts of this clone. The chain carries TRBV7-9 and TRBJ2-1; either TRBD1 or TRBD2 may supply D (5 bases each). Deletions cut 5 bases from V and 2 bases from J, with 13 bases between. The CDR3 runs 15 residues. Germline lookup yields CDR1 SEHNR and CDR2 FQNEAQ (reference sequence). The CDR3 DNA follows: TGTGCCAGCAGCGACCGGGACGTTACCTACAATGAGCAGTTCTTC. This sequence encodes CASSDRDVTYNEQFF.

This clone has only a few counts. The rearrangement links TRBV19 to TRBJ1-1, with a possible D match to TRBD1 (6 bases). Germline V lookup: CDR1 LNHDA, CDR2 SQIVND (reference sequence). This CDR3 comprises 16 residues. The V end lost 0 bases, the J end lost 3 bases, and 14 bases lay between the germline ends. The CDR3 sequence is CASSIDHRDGDTEAFF. The CDR3 DNA follows: TGTGCCAGTAGTATAGACCACAGGGACGGGGACACTGAAGCTTTCTTT.

The rearrangement joins TRBV6-5 to TRBJ2-7; 7 bases are a match to TRBD1. The J segment lost 2 bases and the V segment lost 2 bases, leaving 6 bases of the junction unmatched. Germline V gene data show CDR1 as MNHEY and CDR2 as SVGAGI. The length of the CDR3 is 15 residues. Here the CDR3 reads CASSYKGTETYEQYF. The CDR3 DNA sequence: TGTGCCAGCAGTTACAAGGGGACAGAGACCTACGAGCAGTACTTC.

CDR3 sequence: CASSFVGRVLTGELFF. Written as DNA, the CDR3 is TGTGCCAGCAGCTTCGTGGGCAGGGTGCTCACCGGGGAGCTGTTTTTT. The V call is TRBV7-6, the J call TRBJ2-2; D is possibly TRBD1 (5 bases). The V and J ends lost 3 bases and 4 bases respectively, with 15 bases between them. The CDR3 loop spans 16 amino acids. Germline V gives CDR1 SGHVS, CDR2 FNYEAQ.

This rearrangement joins TRBV7-2 to TRBJ2-1, with D possibly matching TRBD2 (6 bases). V was cut by 2 bases and J by 8 bases, with 16 bases left in between. The germline gives CDR1 SGHTA, CDR2 FQGNSA. The CDR3 runs 15 residues. For the CDR3, the DNA is TGTGCCAGCAGCTTATCTGGCGGGGTTGGATATGAGCAGTTCTTC. Translating it yields CASSLSGGVGYEQFF. Together with reference TRBV7-2 and TRBJ2-1, the CDR3 gives the full variable domain: GAGVSQSPSNKVTEKGKDVELRCDPISGHTALYWYRQSLGQGLEFLIYFQGNSAPDKSGLPSDRFSAERTGGSVSTLTIQRTQQEDSAVYLCASSLSGGVGYEQFFGPGTRLTVL.

The J gene is TRBJ2-5, the V gene TRBV6-5; D may correspond to TRBD1 or TRBD2 (5 bases each). Germline lookup yields CDR1 MNHEY and CDR2 SVGAGI. This CDR3 region has 15 residues. V lost 2 bases and J lost 1, with 11 bases in between. CDR3 nucleotides: TGTGCCAGCAGTTACGGGGGTCGGGCCCAAGAGACCCAGTACTTC. Its protein is CASSYGGRAQETQYF.

The CDR3 here is CASSSGFEAFF. The CDR3 DNA follows: TGTGCCAGCAGTTCAGGGTTTGAAGCTTTCTTT. The chain employs TRBV27 and TRBJ1-1; a possible D gene is TRBD1 (5 bases). The CDR3 has 11 amino acids. Trimming shortened V by 4 bases and J by 7 bases, and 7 bases separated the two germline ends. Germline V gene sequence: CDR1 MNHEY, CDR2 SMNVEV (reference sequence).